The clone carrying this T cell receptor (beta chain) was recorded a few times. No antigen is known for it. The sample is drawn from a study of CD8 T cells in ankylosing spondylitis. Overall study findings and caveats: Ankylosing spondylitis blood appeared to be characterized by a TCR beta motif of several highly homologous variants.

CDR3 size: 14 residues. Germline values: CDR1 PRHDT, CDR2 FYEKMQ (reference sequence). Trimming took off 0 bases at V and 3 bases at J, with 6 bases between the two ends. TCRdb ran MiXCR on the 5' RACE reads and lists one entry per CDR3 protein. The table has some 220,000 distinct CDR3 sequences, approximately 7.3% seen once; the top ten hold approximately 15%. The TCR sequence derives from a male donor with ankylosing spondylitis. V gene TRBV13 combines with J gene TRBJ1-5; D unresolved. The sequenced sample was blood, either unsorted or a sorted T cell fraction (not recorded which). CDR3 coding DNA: TGTGCCAGCAGCTTAGGGCAGGACAATCAGCCCCAGCATTTT. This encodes CASSLGQDNQPQHF.